These 26 T cell receptor beta chains share one sample of origin, sequenced in a study of shared clonotypes between healthy human individuals. Profiling relied on immunoSEQ multiplex PCR, and the TCRdb table lists in-frame clones only, not all of them. The table includes roughly 2.2 million clones, less than 95% detected once. The sequencing sample was made of naive CD4+ T cells from PBMCs. Subset described: CD45RA+ positively selected. These receptors were taken from a man aged 18 to 29 in good health. Some clones in this sample may be carry-over from other donors' samples.

Concerning this clone: Without the conserved terminal phenylalanine or tryptophan, this CDR3 likely stems from a read error. The DNA is left out, because the CDR3 cannot be placed on it with certainty; the CDR3 is given as TCRdb lists it. This chain joins TRBV12-5 and TRBJ2-7; TRBD1, as called in the table, went unchecked against the DNA. The CDR3 region is 11 residues in length, termini included. Germline V gene data show CDR1 as LGHNT and CDR2 as FRNRAP. CDR3 amino acids: CASGPPGTVTL.

This CDR3 reads CAWRWGSTDTQYF. The CDR3 nucleotides read TGTGCCTGGAGATGGGGGAGCACAGATACGCAGTATTTT. The genes are TRBV30 and TRBJ2-3, with D possibly called TRBD1 or TRBD2 (5 bases each). The CDR3 is 13 amino acids. Deletions cut 3 bases from V and 0 bases from J, with 7 bases between. Germline V gene data show CDR1 as GTSNPN and CDR2 as SVGIG (reference sequence).

The chain combines TRBV7-9 with TRBJ2-7; a weak D match, TRBD2 (6 bases). This CDR3 is built from 15 residues. V dropped 1 base and J dropped 2 bases, with 12 bases sitting between them. Germline V gene lookup returns CDR1 SEHNR and CDR2 FQNEAQ (reference sequence). In DNA form, the CDR3 reads TGTGCCAGCAGCTTAGAGCCGGCTAGCGCCTACGAGCAGTACTTC. Translation: CASSLEPASAYEQYF.

V gene TRBV2 combines with J gene TRBJ2-7; 9 positions agree with TRBD2. The CDR3 totals 14 residues. With 4 bases clipped from V and 3 bases from J, the junction kept 4 bases outside the gene matches. Germline V lookup: CDR1 SNHLY, CDR2 FYNNEI. The CDR3 loop is CASSGGTSIYEQYF. CDR3 nucleotide sequence: TGTGCCAGCAGTGGAGGGACTAGCATCTACGAGCAGTACTTC.

The V call is TRBV10-3, the J call TRBJ1-2; 8 bases are shared with TRBD1. The J segment lost 5 bases and the V segment lost 6 bases, leaving 14 bases of the junction unmatched. The CDR3 is 16 residues long. Germline CDR1 is ENHRY and CDR2 is SYGVKD. The CDR3 reads CAIRRPSGQEDYGYTF. CDR3 coding DNA: TGTGCCATCAGGAGGCCGTCGGGACAGGAGGATTATGGCTACACCTTC.

J is TRBJ2-2 and V is TRBV6-1, with 9 bases identical to TRBD1. Germline values: CDR1 MNHNS, CDR2 SASEGT. V shed 4 bases, J shed 6 bases, and the junction held 6 bases outside the gene matches. The CDR3 spans 15 residues. CDR3 DNA sequence: TGTGCCAGCAGTGGGGCTAGACAGGGGGCCGGGGAGCTGTTTTTT. It yields the protein CASSGARQGAGELFF.

A remark on this clone: Other DNA sequences of this sample code for an identical CDR3. V usage is TRBV28 and J usage is TRBJ2-6, with no clear D. V was shortened by 2 bases and J by 1 base, with 6 bases between the two germline ends. This CDR3 is built from 15 residues. The V gene's germline CDR1 is MDHEN and CDR2 SYDVKM. The CDR3 region is CASSLPGSGANVLTF. CDR3 DNA sequence: TGTGCCAGCAGTTTACCTGGGTCTGGGGCCAACGTCCTGACTTTC.

This chain connects TRBV28 to TRBJ2-5; D could derive from TRBD1 or TRBD2 (5 bases each). V was pared by 2 bases and J by 1 base, with 11 bases between. Germline CDR1 and CDR2: MDHEN and SYDVKM. The CDR3 sequence is 15 residues long. The CDR3 here is CASSLGGKGQETQYF. The CDR3 bases are TGTGCCAGCAGTTTAGGGGGAAAGGGCCAAGAGACCCAGTACTTC.

This clone was detected only once. The rearrangement links TRBV28 to TRBJ1-1; unclear D gene. This CDR3 is built from 14 residues. Germline V CDR1 and CDR2: MDHEN, SYDVKM. Trimming stripped 7 bases from V and 3 bases from J, with 15 bases between. CDR3 in amino acids: CASILMRRDTEAFF. The CDR3 DNA follows: TGTGCCAGCATCCTAATGCGGAGGGACACTGAAGCTTTCTTT.

This sequence joins TRBV5-1 and TRBJ2-3; tentatively, D is TRBD2 (6 bases). This CDR3 region has 16 residues. CDR1 and CDR2 (germline): SGHRS, YFSETQ. V lost 2 bases and J lost 4, with 17 bases in between. CDR3 sequence reads: CASSLGSSVGSDTQYF. CDR3 coding DNA: TGCGCCAGCAGCTTAGGTTCTAGCGTGGGATCAGATACGCAGTATTTT. Together with reference TRBV5-1 and TRBJ2-3, the CDR3 gives the full variable domain: KAGVTQTPRYLIKTRGQQVTLSCSPISGHRSVSWYQQTPGQGLQFLFEYFSETQRNKGNFPGRFSGRQFSNSRSEMNVSTLELGDSALYLCASSLGSSVGSDTQYFGPGTRLTVL.

This sequence joins TRBV11-2 and TRBJ2-1, with D perhaps TRBD2 (5 bases). This CDR3 comprises 14 residues. In germline, CDR1 is SGHAT, CDR2 FQNNGV. Deletions cut 1 base from V and 3 bases from J, with 7 bases between. The chain's CDR3 is CASSLVDYYNEQFF. CDR3 DNA: TGTGCCAGCAGCTTAGTCGACTACTACAATGAGCAGTTCTTC.

V and J are TRBV19 and TRBJ2-7; D remains unclear. The CDR3 has 15 amino acids. Germline CDR1 is LNHDA and CDR2 is SQIVND (reference sequence). Trimming took off 6 bases at V and 2 bases at J, with 17 bases between the two ends. CDR3 DNA sequence: TGTGCCAGTAGACAACCATTAGAAATCCCCTACGAGCAGTACTTC. It yields the protein CASRQPLEIPYEQYF.

The chain employs TRBV5-1 and TRBJ1-1; 7 nucleotides match TRBD1. This CDR3 region has 13 residues. Germline V gene lookup returns CDR1 SGHRS and CDR2 YFSETQ. After removal of 6 bases from V and 4 bases from J, the junction contained 6 bases not matched to a gene. The CDR3 DNA is TGCGCCAGCAAAGACAGGGTGGCCACTGAAGCTTTCTTT. Amino acids: CASKDRVATEAFF.

This sequence joins TRBV5-1 and TRBJ2-2, with 10 positions matching TRBD2. Germline V lookup: CDR1 SGHRS, CDR2 YFSETQ. After removal of 0 bases from V and 4 bases from J, the junction contained 6 bases not matched to a gene. This CDR3 has 17 residues. CDR3 loop: CASSLGAGGPGTGELFF. The DNA for the CDR3 is TGCGCCAGCAGCTTGGGAGCGGGAGGGCCGGGCACCGGGGAGCTGTTTTTT.

This chain connects TRBV28 to TRBJ2-4; 11 nucleotides match TRBD1. With V trimmed by 5 bases and J by 0 bases, 9 bases remained unmatched. The CDR3 has 18 residues. Germline CDR1 MDHEN, CDR2 SYDVKM. CDR3 DNA: TGTGCCAGCAGTCGCGCTGGGACAGGGGGACTAGCCAAAAACATTCAGTACTTC. Translation: CASSRAGTGGLAKNIQYF.

To note about this clone: This specimen includes other DNA sequences encoding the same CDR3. V and J are TRBV5-1 and TRBJ2-7; no firm D call. V was shortened by 1 base and J by 2 bases, with 7 bases between the two germline ends. CDR1 and CDR2 from the germline V gene are SGHRS and YFSETQ. The CDR3 spans 13 residues. CDR3 DNA: TGCGCCAGCAGCTTGACAGTTCCCTACGAGCAGTACTTC. Its translation is CASSLTVPYEQYF.

Worth noting for this clone: This sample includes further DNA sequences coding for the same CDR3. The chain links TRBV5-1 to TRBJ2-5; TRBD2 aligns across 15 bases. Germline values: CDR1 SGHRS, CDR2 YFSETQ. Trimming removed 4 bases from V and 1 base from J; junction bases left unmatched: 2. This CDR3 contains 16 residues. CDR3 sequence reads: CASSQGLAGGQETQYF. The CDR3 DNA sequence: TGCGCCAGCAGCCAGGGACTAGCGGGAGGCCAAGAGACCCAGTACTTC. The entire variable domain, with the rest obtained from reference TRBV5-1 and TRBJ2-5, is as follows: KAGVTQTPRYLIKTRGQQVTLSCSPISGHRSVSWYQQTPGQGLQFLFEYFSETQRNKGNFPGRFSGRQFSNSRSEMNVSTLELGDSALYLCASSQGLAGGQETQYFGPGTRLLVL.

The count of this clone is one. The chain combines TRBV14 with TRBJ2-7; D ambiguous. Trimming removed 6 bases from V and 3 bases from J, with 6 bases in between. From germline, CDR1 is SGHDN and CDR2 FVKESK. The CDR3 runs to 11 residues. The DNA of the CDR3 is TGTGCCAGCAGTCTAGACTACGAGCAGTACTTC. This encodes CASSLDYEQYF.

The chain combines TRBV5-4 with TRBJ2-3, with TRBD2 matching 14 bases. The CDR3 has 16 residues. The V and J ends lost 4 bases and 4 bases, in that order; junction bases with no gene match: 5. Germline V CDR1 and CDR2: SGHNT, YYREEE (reference sequence). The CDR3, as DNA: TGTGCCAGCAGCCCACGACTAGCGGGAGGGCCAGATACGCAGTATTTT. As protein: CASSPRLAGGPDTQYF.

This chain joins TRBV28 and TRBJ1-1, with 8 positions matching TRBD1. Unmatched junction bases numbered 11, after V lost 5 bases and J lost 0 bases. Germline-derived CDR1 and CDR2 are MDHEN and SYDVKM. The CDR3 is 17 amino acids. The CDR3 protein is CASSLIPGGFMNTEAFF. DNA of the CDR3: TGTGCCAGCAGTCTAATCCCAGGGGGCTTTATGAACACTGAAGCTTTCTTT.

This rearrangement joins TRBV5-4 to TRBJ2-2; 11 bases fit TRBD2. Germline CDR1 and CDR2: SGHNT and YYREEE (reference sequence). CDR3 size: 16 residues. The V segment lost 4 bases and the J segment 3 bases; nucleotides outside the gene matches: 5. CDR3 loop: CASSPLAGVDTGELFF. Here the CDR3 DNA reads TGTGCCAGCAGCCCACTAGCGGGAGTTGACACCGGGGAGCTGTTTTTT.

The chain recombines TRBV29-1 with TRBJ2-3, with D possibly TRBD1 on 5 matching bases. The CDR3 consists of 15 residues. V was shortened by 4 bases and J by 0 bases, with 14 bases between the two germline ends. In germline, CDR1 is SQVTM, CDR2 ANQGSEA. The CDR3 loop reads CSVGAPRQSTDTQYF. CDR3 DNA: TGCAGCGTTGGAGCCCCCCGACAGAGCACAGATACGCAGTATTTT.

The gene calls are TRBV5-4 and TRBJ2-2; D possibly corresponds to TRBD1 (6 bases). CDR1 SGHNT and CDR2 YYREEE come from the germline V gene (reference sequence). V was trimmed by 4 bases and J by 6 bases, leaving 16 bases between them. This CDR3 contains 15 residues. In DNA, the CDR3 is TGTGCCAGCAGCGGGGAAACAGGGTTTCCCGGGGAGCTGTTTTTT. Translated, it gives CASSGETGFPGELFF.

For this clone: The sample carries other DNA sequences with the same CDR3. The chain combines TRBV18 with TRBJ2-7; D might be TRBD2 (5 bases). CDR1 is KGHSH, CDR2 LQKENI, per germline. The CDR3 loop spans 14 amino acids. V dropped 0 bases and J dropped 1 base, with 7 bases sitting between them. The CDR3 reads CASSPPGVSYEQYF. CDR3 DNA: TGTGCCAGCTCACCACCGGGAGTATCCTACGAGCAGTACTTC. Full variable domain (missing parts from reference TRBV18 and TRBJ2-7): NAGVMQNPRHLVRRRGQEARLRCSPMKGHSHVYWYRQLPEEGLKFMVYLQKENIIDESGMPKERFSAEFPKEGPSILRIQQVVRGDSAAYFCASSPPGVSYEQYFGPGTRLTVT.

V and J are TRBV28 and TRBJ1-2; a weak D match, TRBD1 (5 bases). This CDR3 region has 14 residues. The germline CDR1 and CDR2 sequences are MDHEN and SYDVKM. The V and J ends lost 7 bases and 4 bases respectively, with 16 bases between them. CDR3 protein: CASTPRGRVYGYTF. CDR3 DNA: TGTGCCAGCACCCCCCGCGGCAGGGTCTATGGCTACACCTTC.

The genes are TRBV7-8 and TRBJ2-3, with a tentative D call TRBD1 (6 bases). The germline V and J ends were trimmed by 5 bases and 3 bases, with 15 bases remaining between them. Per the germline V gene, CDR1 is SGHVS and CDR2 is FQNEAQ. The CDR3 sequence is 15 residues long. CDR3 DNA: TGTGCCAGCAGCCCAGGGCGGCAGGGGACAGATACGCAGTATTTT. This codes for CASSPGRQGTDTQYF.